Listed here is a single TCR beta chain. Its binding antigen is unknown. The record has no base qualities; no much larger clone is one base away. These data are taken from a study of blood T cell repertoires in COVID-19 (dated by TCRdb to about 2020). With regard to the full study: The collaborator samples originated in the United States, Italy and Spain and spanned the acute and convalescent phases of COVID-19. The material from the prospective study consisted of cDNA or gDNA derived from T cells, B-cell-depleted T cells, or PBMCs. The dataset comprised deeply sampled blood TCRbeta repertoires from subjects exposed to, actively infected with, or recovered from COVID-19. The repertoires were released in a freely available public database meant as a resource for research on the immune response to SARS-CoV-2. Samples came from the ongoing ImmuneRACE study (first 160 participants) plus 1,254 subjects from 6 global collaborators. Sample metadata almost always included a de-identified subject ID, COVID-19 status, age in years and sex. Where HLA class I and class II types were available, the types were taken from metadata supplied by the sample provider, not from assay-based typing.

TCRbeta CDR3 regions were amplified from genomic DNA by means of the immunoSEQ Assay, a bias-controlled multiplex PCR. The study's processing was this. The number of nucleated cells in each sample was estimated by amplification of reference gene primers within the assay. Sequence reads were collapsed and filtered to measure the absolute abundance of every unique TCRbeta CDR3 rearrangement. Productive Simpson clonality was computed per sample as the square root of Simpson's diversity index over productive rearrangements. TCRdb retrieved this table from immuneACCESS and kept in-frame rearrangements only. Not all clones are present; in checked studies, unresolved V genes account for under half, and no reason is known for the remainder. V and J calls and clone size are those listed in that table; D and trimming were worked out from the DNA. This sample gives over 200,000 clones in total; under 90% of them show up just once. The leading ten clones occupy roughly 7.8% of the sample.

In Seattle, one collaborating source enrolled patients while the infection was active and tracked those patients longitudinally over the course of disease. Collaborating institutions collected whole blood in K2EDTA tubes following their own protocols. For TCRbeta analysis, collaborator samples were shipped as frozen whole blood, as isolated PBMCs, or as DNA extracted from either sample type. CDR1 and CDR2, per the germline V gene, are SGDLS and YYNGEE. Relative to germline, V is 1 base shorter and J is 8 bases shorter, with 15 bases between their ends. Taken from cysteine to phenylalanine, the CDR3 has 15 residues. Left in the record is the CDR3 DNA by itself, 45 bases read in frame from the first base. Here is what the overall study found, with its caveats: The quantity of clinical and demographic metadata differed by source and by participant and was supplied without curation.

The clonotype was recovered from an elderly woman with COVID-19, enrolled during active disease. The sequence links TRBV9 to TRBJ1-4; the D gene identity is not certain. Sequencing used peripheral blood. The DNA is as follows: TGTGCCAGCAGCGTAAATATGAGAGCCGGGGAAAAACTGTTTTTT. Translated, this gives CASSVNMRAGEKLFF.